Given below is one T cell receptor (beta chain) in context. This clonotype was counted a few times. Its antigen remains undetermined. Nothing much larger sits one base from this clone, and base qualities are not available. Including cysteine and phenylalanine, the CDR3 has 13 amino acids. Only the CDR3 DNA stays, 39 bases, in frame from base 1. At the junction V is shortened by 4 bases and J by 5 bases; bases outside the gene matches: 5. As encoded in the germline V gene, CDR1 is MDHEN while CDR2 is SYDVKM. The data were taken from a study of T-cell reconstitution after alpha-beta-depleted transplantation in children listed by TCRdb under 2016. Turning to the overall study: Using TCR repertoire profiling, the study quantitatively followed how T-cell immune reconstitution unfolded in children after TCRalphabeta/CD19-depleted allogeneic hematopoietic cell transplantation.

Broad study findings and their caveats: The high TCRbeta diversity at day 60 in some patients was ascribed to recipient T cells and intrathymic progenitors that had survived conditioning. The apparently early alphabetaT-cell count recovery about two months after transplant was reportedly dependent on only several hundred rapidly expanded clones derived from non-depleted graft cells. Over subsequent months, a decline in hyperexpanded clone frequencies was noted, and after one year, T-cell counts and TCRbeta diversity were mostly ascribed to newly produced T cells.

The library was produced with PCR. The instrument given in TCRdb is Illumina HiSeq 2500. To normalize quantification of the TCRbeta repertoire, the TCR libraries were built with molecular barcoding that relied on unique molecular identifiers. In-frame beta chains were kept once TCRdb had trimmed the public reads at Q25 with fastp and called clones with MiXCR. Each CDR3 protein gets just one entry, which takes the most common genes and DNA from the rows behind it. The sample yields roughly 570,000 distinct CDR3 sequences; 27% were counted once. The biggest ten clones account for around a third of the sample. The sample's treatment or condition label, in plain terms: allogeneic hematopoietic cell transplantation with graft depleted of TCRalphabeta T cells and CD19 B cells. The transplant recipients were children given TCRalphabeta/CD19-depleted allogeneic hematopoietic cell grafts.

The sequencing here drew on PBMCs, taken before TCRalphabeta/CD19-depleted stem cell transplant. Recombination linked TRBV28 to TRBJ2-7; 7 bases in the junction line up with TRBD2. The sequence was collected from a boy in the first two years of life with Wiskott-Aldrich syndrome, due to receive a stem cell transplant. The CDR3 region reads CASSWAGVNEQYF. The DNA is TGTGCCAGCAGTTGGGCGGGAGTGAACGAGCAGTACTTC.